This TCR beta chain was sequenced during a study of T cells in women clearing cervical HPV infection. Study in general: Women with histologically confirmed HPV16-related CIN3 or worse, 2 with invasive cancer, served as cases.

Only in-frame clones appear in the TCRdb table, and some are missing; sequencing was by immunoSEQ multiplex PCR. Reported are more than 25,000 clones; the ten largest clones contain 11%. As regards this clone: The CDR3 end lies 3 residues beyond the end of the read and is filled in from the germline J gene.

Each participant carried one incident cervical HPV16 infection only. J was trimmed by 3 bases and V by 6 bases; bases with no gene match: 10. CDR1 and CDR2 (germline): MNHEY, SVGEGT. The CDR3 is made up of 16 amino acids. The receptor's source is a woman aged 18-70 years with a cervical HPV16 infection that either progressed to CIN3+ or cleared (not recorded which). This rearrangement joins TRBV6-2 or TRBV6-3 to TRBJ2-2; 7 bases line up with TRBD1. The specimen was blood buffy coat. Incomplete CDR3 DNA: TGTGCCAGCAGAGGAGAACAGGGGCGGGACACCGGGGAG. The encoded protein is CASRGEQGRDTGE. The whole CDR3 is CASRGEQGRDTGELFF.